This T cell receptor (beta chain) was found in a study of T cell responses to AZD1222 COVID-19 vaccine. Findings and limits, study-wide: Repertoires were obtained only post-peak T cell response. Donors in the cohort were predominantly white British and more often female, and clonal diversity was possibly underestimated. At baseline, seropositivity was found in only a handful of AZD1222 recipients.

Researchers grouped second doses given at about 4 or about 12 weeks into one pool. The table came from immunoSEQ multiplex PCR; TCRdb's copy has only in-frame clones and leaves some out. This table has over 130,000 clones, 92% appearing once. Germline V gene lookup returns CDR1 LNHDA and CDR2 SQIVND (reference sequence). V was cut by 6 bases and J by 3 bases, with 20 bases left in between. CDR3 length equals 16 residues. A word on this clone: Its specificity is not known.

The TCR comes from an adult who received the AZD1222 COVID-19 vaccine. This sample comprised peripheral blood, obtained 28 days after the second AZD1222 dose. The rearrangement joins TRBV19 to TRBJ1-1; D may be TRBD1 (5 bases). The CDR3 spells CASSSVLGGGDTEAFF. CDR3 bases: TGTGCCAGTAGCTCGGTTTTGGGGGGAGGAGACACTGAAGCTTTCTTT.